This TCR beta chain is drawn from a study of blood T cell repertoires in COVID-19. Turning to the study itself: T cells, B-cell-depleted T cells, or PBMCs supplied cDNA or gDNA.

Participants had their cohort set by participant-reported clinical history. The CDR3 sequence is 17 residues long. V lost 3 bases to trimming and J lost 3 bases; unmatched junction nucleotides: 9. Germline lookup yields CDR1 WSHSY and CDR2 SAAADI. Authors' data handling: Nucleated cell number was recorded as an estimate derived from reference gene primer amplification. TCRdb keeps only in-frame clones here, not all; method: immunoSEQ multiplex PCR. V and J calls and clone size are those listed in that table; D and trimming were worked out from the DNA. Of over 250,000 clones in the sample, around 87% were seen once.

The TCR comes from a young woman who had recovered from COVID-19. V is TRBV10-2 and J is TRBJ1-5, with 9 positions matching TRBD1. Material: PBMCs or T cells enriched from blood (not recorded which). This CDR3 reads CASSDGPGTGPNQPQHF. CDR3 DNA: TGCGCCAGCAGTGACGGTCCCGGGACAGGGCCCAATCAGCCCCAGCATTTT.